A selection of T cell receptor beta chains follows, all from one sample in a study of T-cell reconstitution after alpha-beta-depleted transplantation in children. TCRdb reprocessed the PCR reads with MiXCR, giving one entry per CDR3 protein. The sample holds a few hundred thousand distinct CDR3 sequences; about a tenth are singletons and the top ten take 2% to 3%. This material consisted of PBMCs from the stem cell graft donor, taken from the stem cell graft. The source is a human donor who donated a stem cell graft to a child with acute lymphoblastic leukemia. Both conserved end residues are part of each CDR3. The order of the fields is D gene, clone size, J gene, V gene, CDR3 protein, CDR3 DNA. The D gene is left open where the match is weak. The size of a clone is reported for some rows only, either as once, few or many, or as a class for expanded clones.

D: .; size: .; J: TRBJ1-1; V: TRBV12-3/TRBV12-4; CDR3: CASSWYREFWGDTEAFF; DNA: TGTGCCAGCAGTTGGTATCGGGAGTTCTGGGGTGACACTGAAGCTTTCTTT
D: TRBD2; size: few; J: TRBJ2-4; V: TRBV20-1; CDR3: CSARGPGGERYIQYF; DNA: TGCAGTGCTAGAGGACCGGGGGGGGAGCGGTACATTCAGTACTTC
D: TRBD2; size: many; J: TRBJ2-7; V: TRBV20-1; CDR3: CSASIPSGTYEQYF; DNA: TGCAGTGCTAGTATCCCTAGCGGGACCTACGAGCAGTACTTC
D: TRBD1; size: .; J: TRBJ1-1; V: TRBV28; CDR3: CASTIQGYTEAFF; DNA: TGTGCCAGCACCATACAGGGGTACACTGAAGCTTTCTTT
D: TRBD1; size: .; J: TRBJ1-4; V: TRBV4-1; CDR3: CASSPLGQADRTNEKLFF; DNA: TGCGCCAGCAGCCCTCTTGGACAGGCAGACCGGACTAATGAAAAACTGTTTTTT
D: .; size: .; J: TRBJ2-2; V: TRBV6-2/TRBV6-3; CDR3: CASIRQWISGTGELFF; DNA: TGTGCCAGCATTAGACAATGGATCAGTGGTACCGGGGAGCTGTTTTTT
D: .; size: few; J: TRBJ1-1; V: TRBV6-1; CDR3: CASTYARTGNTEAFF; DNA: TGTGCCAGCACCTACGCTCGGACGGGAAACACTGAAGCTTTCTTT
D: .; size: .; J: TRBJ1-6; V: TRBV11-2; CDR3: CASSLTGEVNSPLHF; DNA: TGTGCCAGCAGCTTAACCGGGGAGGTGAATTCACCCCTCCACTTT
D: TRBD2; size: .; J: TRBJ2-7; V: TRBV28; CDR3: CASSVLAGGEQYF; DNA: TGTGCCAGCAGCGTTCTAGCGGGAGGCGAGCAGTACTTC
D: .; size: few; J: TRBJ2-7; V: TRBV12-3/TRBV12-4; CDR3: CASSLRGVEVEQYF; DNA: TGTGCCAGCAGTTTACGGGGAGTCGAGGTCGAGCAGTACTTC
D: .; size: .; J: TRBJ2-7; V: TRBV15; CDR3: CATSKGKGEPIPDYGYEQYF; DNA: TGTGCCACCAGCAAGGGGAAGGGGGAACCCATCCCGGACTATGGCTACGAGCAGTACTTC
D: TRBD2; size: many; J: TRBJ2-7; V: TRBV9; CDR3: CASSVGLAGTYEQYF; DNA: TGTGCCAGCAGCGTAGGACTAGCGGGGACCTACGAGCAGTACTTC
D: .; size: many; J: TRBJ1-1; V: TRBV29-1; CDR3: CSVVIQDFTEAFF; DNA: TGCAGCGTTGTAATCCAGGATTTCACTGAAGCTTTCTTT
D: .; size: .; J: TRBJ1-5; V: TRBV28; CDR3: CASHNQPQHF; DNA: TGTGCCAGCCATAATCAGCCCCAGCATTTT
D: TRBD1; size: few; J: TRBJ2-3; V: TRBV27; CDR3: CASSDRGHGGQYF; DNA: TGTGCCAGTAGTGACAGGGGGCATGGGGGGCAGTATTTT
D: .; size: .; J: TRBJ2-1; V: TRBV20-1; CDR3: CSARDQRKTYNEQFF; DNA: TGCAGTGCTAGAGATCAGCGGAAAACCTACAATGAGCAGTTCTTC
D: .; size: .; J: TRBJ2-6; V: TRBV19; CDR3: CASSQSWSGANVLTF; DNA: TGTGCCAGTAGTCAAAGTTGGTCTGGGGCCAACGTCCTGACTTTC
D: .; size: many; J: TRBJ2-1; V: TRBV7-9; CDR3: CASSGGPHEQFF; DNA: TGTGCCAGCAGCGGAGGTCCCCATGAGCAGTTCTTC
D: TRBD1; size: .; J: TRBJ2-3; V: TRBV6-1; CDR3: CASLRGGFTDTQYF; DNA: TGTGCCAGCCTCAGAGGGGGCTTCACAGATACGCAGTATTTT
D: TRBD2; size: many; J: TRBJ2-5; V: TRBV3-1; CDR3: CASSQVPGGYQETQYF; DNA: TGTGCCAGCAGCCAAGTACCGGGGGGGTACCAAGAGACCCAGTACTTC
D: .; size: .; J: TRBJ1-1; V: TRBV7-9; CDR3: CASRENRVREPTTEAFF; DNA: TGTGCCAGCAGAGAAAACCGTGTGAGGGAACCGACCACTGAAGCTTTCTTT
D: TRBD1; size: .; J: TRBJ1-1; V: TRBV20-1; CDR3: CSAVRAGGLTEAFF; DNA: TGCAGTGCAGTAAGGGCAGGGGGCCTCACTGAAGCTTTCTTT
D: .; size: .; J: TRBJ2-1; V: TRBV3-1; CDR3: CASSHRDGYNEQFF; DNA: TGTGCCAGCAGCCACCGGGACGGGTACAATGAGCAGTTCTTC